This TCR beta chain was sequenced in a study of immune heterogeneity within non-small cell lung tumors. Template was bulk tumor genomic DNA, roughly 650 ng per sample. Surgery yielded several widely spaced biopsies per primary tumor. Enrolled individuals presented with untreated, newly diagnosed non-small cell lung cancer and received curative surgery. This CDR3 has 17 residues. V was pared by 0 bases and J by 4 bases, with 10 bases of the junction left unmatched. Germline V gives CDR1 GTSNPN, CDR2 SVGIG (reference sequence). This clonotype is termed medium-sized (0.01 to 0.1%). Multiplex PCR with 32 V and 13 J primers amplified TCR beta CDR3. TCRdb re-called the multiplex PCR reads with MiXCR, one entry per CDR3 protein. The table has about 4,300 distinct CDR3 sequences, about 24% seen once.

Sequenced material: lung tumor tissue. This TCR was recovered from a man aged 50 to 59 with non-small cell lung cancer. The rearrangement uses TRBV30 and TRBJ2-2, with 8 bases that match TRBD2. CDR3 in amino acids: CAWSVLAALPFTGELFF. The CDR3 nucleotides read TGTGCCTGGAGTGTACTAGCGGCCCTTCCCTTCACCGGGGAGCTGTTTTTT. Supplemented by reference TRBV30 and TRBJ2-2, the full variable domain reads SQTIHQWPATLVQPVGSPLSLECTVEGTSNPNLYWYRQAAGRGLQLLFYSVGIGQISSEVPQNLSASRPQDRQFILSSKKLLLSDSGFYLCAWSVLAALPFTGELFFGEGSRLTVL.